This T cell receptor beta chain is drawn from a study of T cells after yellow fever vaccination. Researchers made TCR cDNA using 5'RACE template switching, and this step added a universal primer site and UMIs. From the 5' RACE reads, TCRdb called clonotypes with MiXCR, one entry per CDR3 protein. This table has under 250,000 distinct CDR3 sequences, more than 3% appearing once. Study outcomes and limitations: Although most clonotypes did not, a small share appeared in both CD4 and CD8 compartments. Among primary-vaccination clones, most reappeared after the booster, at 96% for CD4 and around 91% for CD8.

This clonotype came up a few times. Antigen unknown. Germline loops: CDR1 DFQATT, CDR2 SNEGSKA (reference sequence). The CDR3 is 15 residues long. The germline V and J ends were trimmed by 1 base and 2 bases, with 12 bases remaining between them. The V call is TRBV20-1, the J call TRBJ1-3, with D possibly matching TRBD1 (5 bases). Sequences were derived from CD4+ T cells sorted from PBMCs, sampled 10 days after the yellow fever booster vaccination. The TCR comes from a man between 18 and 35 years old who received the YFV17D yellow fever vaccine. The CDR3 nucleotides read TGCAGTGCTAGAGTAACGGGGGAGGCTGGAAACACCATATATTTT. Amino acid sequence: CSARVTGEAGNTIYF.